This TCR beta chain is from a study of blood T cell repertoires in COVID-19. Generated by immunoSEQ multiplex PCR, the TCRdb table keeps only in-frame clones and is missing some. The sample includes about 480,000 clones, roughly 90% of them seen just once. The V end was cut by 5 bases, the J end by 8 bases, with 12 bases between. CDR3 length: 11 residues. CDR1 is DFQATT, CDR2 SNEGSKA, per germline (reference sequence). The sample comprised peripheral blood. The TCR was taken from a woman in her 30s with acute or convalescent COVID-19. This chain joins TRBV20-1 and TRBJ1-1; D is unclear. CDR3 sequence reads: CSAFDTPEAFF. The DNA for the CDR3 is TGCAGTGCTTTCGATACACCAGAAGCTTTCTTT.